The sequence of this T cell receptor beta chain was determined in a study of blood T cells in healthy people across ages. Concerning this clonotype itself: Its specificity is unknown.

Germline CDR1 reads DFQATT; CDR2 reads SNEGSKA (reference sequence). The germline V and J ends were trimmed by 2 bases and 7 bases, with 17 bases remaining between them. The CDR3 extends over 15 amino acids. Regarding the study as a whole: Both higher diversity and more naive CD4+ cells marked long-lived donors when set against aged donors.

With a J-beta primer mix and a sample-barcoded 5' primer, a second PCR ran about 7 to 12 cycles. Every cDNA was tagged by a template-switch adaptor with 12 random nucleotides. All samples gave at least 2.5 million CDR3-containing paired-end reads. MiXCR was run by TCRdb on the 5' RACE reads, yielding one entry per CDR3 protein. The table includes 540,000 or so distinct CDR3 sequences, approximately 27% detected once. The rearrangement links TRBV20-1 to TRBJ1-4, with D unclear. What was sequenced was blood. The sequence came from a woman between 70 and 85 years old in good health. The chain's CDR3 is CSARKFAGKGEKLFF. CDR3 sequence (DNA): TGCAGTGCTAGAAAATTTGCGGGAAAGGGTGAAAAACTGTTTTTT.